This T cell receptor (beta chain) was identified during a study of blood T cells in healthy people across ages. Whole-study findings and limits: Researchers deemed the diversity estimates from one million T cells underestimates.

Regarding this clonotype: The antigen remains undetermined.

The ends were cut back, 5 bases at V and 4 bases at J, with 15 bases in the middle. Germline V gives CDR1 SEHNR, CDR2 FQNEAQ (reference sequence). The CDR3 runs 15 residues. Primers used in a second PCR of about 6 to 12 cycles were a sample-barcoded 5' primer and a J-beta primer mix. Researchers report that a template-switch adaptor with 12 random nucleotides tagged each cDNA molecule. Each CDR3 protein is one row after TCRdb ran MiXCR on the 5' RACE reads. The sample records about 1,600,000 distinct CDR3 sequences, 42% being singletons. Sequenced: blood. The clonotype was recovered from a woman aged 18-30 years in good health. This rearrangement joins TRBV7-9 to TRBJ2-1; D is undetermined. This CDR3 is CASSPALGMYNEQFF. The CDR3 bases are TGTGCCAGCAGCCCCGCACTTGGAATGTACAATGAGCAGTTCTTC.